This T cell receptor (beta chain) was retrieved from a study of blood T cell repertoires in COVID-19. At the level of the study: From T cells, B-cell-depleted T cells, or PBMCs came the material, which was cDNA or gDNA.

In the original processing: Reference gene primer amplification in the assay estimated nucleated cell counts. Assay: immunoSEQ multiplex PCR; the TCRdb copy retains only in-frame clones and omits some. V and J calls plus clone size are reproduced from that table; the DNA served to infer D and trimming. The table records over 150,000 clones, approximately 84% of them present only once. The sample taken for sequencing was PBMCs or T cells enriched from blood (not recorded which). This clonotype was sampled from a woman aged 25 to 39 who had recovered from COVID-19.

CDR3 loop: CASSFTGGGGNTIYF. The DNA for the CDR3 is TGTGCCAGCAGCTTTACAGGGGGCGGTGGAAACACCATATATTTT. The V and J genes are TRBV7-2 and TRBJ1-3; 9 nucleotides agree with TRBD1. CDR1 and CDR2 (germline): SGHTA, FQGNSA. With 3 bases clipped from V and 3 bases from J, the junction kept 3 bases outside the gene matches. The CDR3 is 15 amino acids.